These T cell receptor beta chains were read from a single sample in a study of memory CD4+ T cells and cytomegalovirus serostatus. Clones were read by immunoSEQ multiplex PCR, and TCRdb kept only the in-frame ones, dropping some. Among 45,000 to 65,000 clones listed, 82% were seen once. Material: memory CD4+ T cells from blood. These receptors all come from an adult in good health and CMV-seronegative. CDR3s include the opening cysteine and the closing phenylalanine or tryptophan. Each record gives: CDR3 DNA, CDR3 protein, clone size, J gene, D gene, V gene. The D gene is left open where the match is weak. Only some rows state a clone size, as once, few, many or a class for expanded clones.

DNA: TGTGCCAGCAGTTTAAACCCCAGGGACTATGGCTACACCTTC
CDR3: CASSLNPRDYGYTF
size: NA
J: TRBJ1-2
D: NA
V: TRBV27

DNA: TGTGCCAGCAAAGGCAGCCTGAACACTGAAGCTTTCTTT
CDR3: CASKGSLNTEAFF
size: once
J: TRBJ1-1
D: NA
V: TRBV2

DNA: TGTGCCAGCAGCCCGGGGACAGCTGGAAACACCATATATTTT
CDR3: CASSPGTAGNTIYF
size: NA
J: TRBJ1-3
D: TRBD1
V: TRBV14

DNA: TGTGCCAGCAGTGACCAGGACAGGGGAGGCGAGCAGTACTTC
CDR3: CASSDQDRGGEQYF
size: few
J: TRBJ2-7
D: TRBD1
V: TRBV6-1

DNA: TGCGCCAGCAGCCAAGATTGGCGGGGGACTAGCGGGGGCTTGCCGGAGACCCAGTACTTC
CDR3: CASSQDWRGTSGGLPETQYF
size: NA
J: TRBJ2-5
D: TRBD2
V: TRBV4-3

DNA: TGTGCCAGTAGTATACAGGGTAGGGCGAGTGGCTACACCTTC
CDR3: CASSIQGRASGYTF
size: NA
J: TRBJ1-2
D: NA
V: TRBV19

DNA: TGCAGCGTTTGGGACGCGTCCTACGAGCAGTACTTC
CDR3: CSVWDASYEQYF
size: few
J: TRBJ2-7
D: NA
V: TRBV29-1

DNA: TGTGCCAGCAGTTTCACAGGGAATTCACCCCTCCACTTT
CDR3: CASSFTGNSPLHF
size: NA
J: TRBJ1-6
D: NA
V: TRBV28

DNA: TGTGCCAGCAGTTCGGACTGGAATTCACCCCTCCACTTT
CDR3: CASSSDWNSPLHF
size: NA
J: TRBJ1-6
D: NA
V: TRBV6-4

DNA: TGCGCCAGCAGCCAAGATGGGGGGCGTTCATATAGCAATCAGCCCCAGCATTTT
CDR3: CASSQDGGRSYSNQPQHF
size: once
J: TRBJ1-5
D: NA
V: TRBV4-1

DNA: TGTGCCAGCAGCCGGACTAGCGGGACCTACGAGCAGTACTTC
CDR3: CASSRTSGTYEQYF
size: few
J: TRBJ2-7
D: TRBD2
V: TRBV6-5

DNA: TGCGCCAGCAGCCAAGCCGGGACTGATGATGATGGCTACACCTTC
CDR3: CASSQAGTDDDGYTF
size: NA
J: TRBJ1-2
D: NA
V: TRBV4-3

DNA: TGTGCCAGCAGCCCCCGACCCACCGGGGAGCTGTTTTTT
CDR3: CASSPRPTGELFF
size: once
J: TRBJ2-2
D: NA
V: TRBV11-2

DNA: TGTGCCACCAGCAGAGATAGTGGGGGAAGTCAGCCCCAGCATTTT
CDR3: CATSRDSGGSQPQHF
size: once
J: TRBJ1-5
D: NA
V: TRBV15

DNA: TGTGCCAGCAGTTACGAACAAAACTATGGCTACACCTTC
CDR3: CASSYEQNYGYTF
size: NA
J: TRBJ1-2
D: NA
V: TRBV6-5

DNA: TGCGCCAGCAGCCAAGGTTTAGGTAGGGGGCCGAGTAATTCACCCCTCCACTTT
CDR3: CASSQGLGRGPSNSPLHF
size: NA
J: TRBJ1-6
D: TRBD1
V: TRBV4-3

DNA: TGTGCCAGCAGTCCTACAGGAACGGTGGGCTACGAGCAGTACTTC
CDR3: CASSPTGTVGYEQYF
size: NA
J: TRBJ2-7
D: NA
V: TRBV6-1

DNA: TGTGCCAGCAGCCGCTTGTTCCGGGACAGGGTATCCGACAACTATGGCTACACCTTC
CDR3: CASSRLFRDRVSDNYGYTF
size: NA
J: TRBJ1-2
D: TRBD1
V: TRBV5-5

DNA: TGTGCCAGTAGTATTAGTTGGGGGGACCTACAGCCCCAGCATTTT
CDR3: CASSISWGDLQPQHF
size: few
J: TRBJ1-5
D: NA
V: TRBV19

DNA: TGTGCCAGCAGTACACCTCCCACAGGCCCCACTGAAGCTTTCTTT
CDR3: CASSTPPTGPTEAFF
size: once
J: TRBJ1-1
D: NA
V: TRBV6-1

DNA: TGTGCCAGCAACTTCAGGGGTAACTATGGCTACACCTTC
CDR3: CASNFRGNYGYTF
size: few
J: TRBJ1-2
D: NA
V: TRBV5-4

DNA: TGTGCCAGCAGCCCTCGACTAGCGGGGGACCCTAGCTCCTACAATGAGCAGTTCTTC
CDR3: CASSPRLAGDPSSYNEQFF
size: once
J: TRBJ2-1
D: TRBD2
V: TRBV2

DNA: TGTGCCATTAGGCGGGCTACTTGGGATGAGCAGTTCTTC
CDR3: CAIRRATWDEQFF
size: NA
J: TRBJ2-1
D: NA
V: TRBV11-2

DNA: TGTGCCAGCAGCTTCGGTGTTACTGAAGCTTTCTTT
CDR3: CASSFGVTEAFF
size: NA
J: TRBJ1-1
D: NA
V: TRBV11-2

DNA: TGTGCCAGCAGCTTAGCGGGGGAGACCCAGTACTTC
CDR3: CASSLAGETQYF
size: NA
J: TRBJ2-5
D: NA
V: TRBV11-3

DNA: TGTGCCAGCAGCCGGGGGTCTAGCGGGGGGCTCGTAGAGACCCAGTACTTC
CDR3: CASSRGSSGGLVETQYF
size: once
J: TRBJ2-5
D: TRBD2
V: TRBV13

DNA: TGCGCCAGCAGCTTGACCCCGACAGGGGGCAGCTCCTACAATGAGCAGTTCTTC
CDR3: CASSLTPTGGSSYNEQFF
size: NA
J: TRBJ2-1
D: TRBD1
V: TRBV5-1

DNA: TGTGCCAGCAGTGCAGCTAGAACTTATGGCTACACCTTC
CDR3: CASSAARTYGYTF
size: few
J: TRBJ1-2
D: NA
V: TRBV6-1

DNA: TGTGCCAGCAGCTCGAAACAGGGTTCGAACACTGAAGCTTTCTTT
CDR3: CASSSKQGSNTEAFF
size: NA
J: TRBJ1-1
D: NA
V: TRBV5-4

DNA: TGTGCCAGCAGGAGGCCGGGACAGGGGCGCGGAAACACCATATATTTT
CDR3: CASRRPGQGRGNTIYF
size: NA
J: TRBJ1-3
D: TRBD1
V: TRBV28

DNA: TGCGCCAGCAGCCAAGCCCAACTAGCGGGGGGGCACAATGAGCAGTTCTTC
CDR3: CASSQAQLAGGHNEQFF
size: NA
J: TRBJ2-1
D: TRBD2
V: TRBV4-1

DNA: TGCGCCAGCAGCCACCTTTTAAGGGGCGTCAATGGCTACACCTTC
CDR3: CASSHLLRGVNGYTF
size: NA
J: TRBJ1-2
D: NA
V: TRBV4-1

DNA: TGTGCCAGCAGCGTAGGGACAGGGGGCTCCTACGAGCAGTACTTC
CDR3: CASSVGTGGSYEQYF
size: NA
J: TRBJ2-7
D: TRBD1
V: TRBV9

DNA: TGTGCCAGCAGCTATGTAGCGGGGGGGCCCCCCGGGGAGCTGTTTTTT
CDR3: CASSYVAGGPPGELFF
size: NA
J: TRBJ2-2
D: TRBD2
V: TRBV11-3

DNA: TGTGCCAGCAGCGGTACAAGCTTTTCGAACACTGAAGCTTTCTTT
CDR3: CASSGTSFSNTEAFF
size: once
J: TRBJ1-1
D: NA
V: TRBV5-5

DNA: TGCGCCAGCAGCTTGGCCGCTTCTCTCGGTTCACCCCTCCACTTT
CDR3: CASSLAASLGSPLHF
size: NA
J: TRBJ1-6
D: NA
V: TRBV5-1

DNA: TGTGCCACCCCGGCTAGCGGGGGGGATCAAGAGACCCAGTACTTC
CDR3: CATPASGGDQETQYF
size: NA
J: TRBJ2-5
D: TRBD2
V: TRBV6-5

DNA: TGTGCCAGCAGCGAGGGACGGAGAAACACTGAAGCTTTCTTT
CDR3: CASSEGRRNTEAFF
size: NA
J: TRBJ1-1
D: NA
V: TRBV11-1

DNA: TGTGCCAGCAGCTCGGGATCTCTCAATGAGCAGTTCTTC
CDR3: CASSSGSLNEQFF
size: NA
J: TRBJ2-1
D: NA
V: TRBV9

DNA: TGTGCCAGCAGTGGTAGCGGGGGCGGATACGAGCAGTACTTC
CDR3: CASSGSGGGYEQYF
size: NA
J: TRBJ2-7
D: TRBD2
V: TRBV6-6

DNA: TGCGCCAGCAGCCCGCGCTGGACTTTACAAGAGACCCAGTACTTC
CDR3: CASSPRWTLQETQYF
size: NA
J: TRBJ2-5
D: NA
V: TRBV4-3

DNA: TGTGCCTGGAGTGATGTCGGCCGGCGGGGGGACAATGAGCAGTTCTTC
CDR3: CAWSDVGRRGDNEQFF
size: NA
J: TRBJ2-1
D: TRBD2
V: TRBV30

DNA: TGTGCCTCCGGGACAGGGGCGAGAAAAGGCGAAAAACTGTTTTTT
CDR3: CASGTGARKGEKLFF
size: NA
J: TRBJ1-4
D: TRBD1
V: TRBV19

DNA: TGTGCCAGCAGCTTAGCGCTGAACACTGAGCAGTTCTTC
CDR3: CASSLALNTEQFF
size: NA
J: TRBJ2-1
D: NA
V: TRBV7-2

DNA: TGTGCCAGCAGCTTCGATGTGACTAATGAAAAACTGTTTTTT
CDR3: CASSFDVTNEKLFF
size: NA
J: TRBJ1-4
D: NA
V: TRBV5-5

DNA: TGTGCCAGCAGCGTAGTAACAAACTATGGCTACACCTTC
CDR3: CASSVVTNYGYTF
size: NA
J: TRBJ1-2
D: NA
V: TRBV9

DNA: TGTGCCAGCAGTTACACGGACAGCAAAAACATTCAGTACTTC
CDR3: CASSYTDSKNIQYF
size: NA
J: TRBJ2-4
D: NA
V: TRBV6-6

DNA: TGTGCCAGCAGCTTGGGGGTTTCGACAGGGGGAGCTTTCTTT
CDR3: CASSLGVSTGGAFF
size: NA
J: TRBJ1-1
D: TRBD1
V: TRBV5-6

DNA: TGTGCCAGTAGTTCTCCCGGGGCTGTGACCCAGTACTTC
CDR3: CASSSPGAVTQYF
size: NA
J: TRBJ2-5
D: NA
V: TRBV19

DNA: TGTGCCAGCAGCTTATCGCAGGGGCAGGGAAACACCATATATTTT
CDR3: CASSLSQGQGNTIYF
size: once
J: TRBJ1-3
D: NA
V: TRBV7-2

DNA: TGTGCCAGCAACACGGGAGGAAGCACTGAAGCTTTCTTT
CDR3: CASNTGGSTEAFF
size: NA
J: TRBJ1-1
D: NA
V: TRBV6-5

DNA: TGTGCCAGCAGCCTCGTTAGTGGACAGAATGAAAAACTGTTTTTT
CDR3: CASSLVSGQNEKLFF
size: NA
J: TRBJ1-4
D: NA
V: TRBV7-2